One T cell receptor (beta chain) is described in this entry. Its cognate antigen is unknown. This entry belongs to a study of shared clonotypes between healthy human individuals. Several immunoSEQ plates held equal portions of the genomic DNA taken from each subset. Generated by immunoSEQ multiplex PCR, the TCRdb table keeps only in-frame clones and is missing some. The table shows approximately 2.5 million clones, with approximately 93% occurring only once. Study-wide points: Of the naive CD4 clonotypes, approximately 5% were shared across several donors.

Germline V CDR1 and CDR2: SGHAT, FQNNGV. V lost 0 bases, J lost 8 bases, and 7 bases stayed unmatched. This CDR3 region has 16 residues. The chain couples TRBV11-2 to TRBJ1-6; 7 bases are a match to TRBD1. Sequencing input: naive CD4+ T cells from PBMCs. The subset was: CD45RA+ positively selected. This clonotype was sampled from a man between 18 and 29 years old in good health. Some clones in this sample may be carry-over from other donors' samples. The CDR3 DNA reads as TGTGCCAGCAGCTTAGAGGGACAGCGATCCTATTCACCCCTCCACTTT. Translating gives CASSLEGQRSYSPLHF. Together with reference TRBV11-2 and TRBJ1-6, the CDR3 gives the full variable domain: EAGVAQSPRYKIIEKRQSVAFWCNPISGHATLYWYQQILGQGPKLLIQFQNNGVVDDSQLPKDRFSAERLKGVDSTLKIQPAKLEDSAVYLCASSLEGQRSYSPLHFGNGTRLTVT.